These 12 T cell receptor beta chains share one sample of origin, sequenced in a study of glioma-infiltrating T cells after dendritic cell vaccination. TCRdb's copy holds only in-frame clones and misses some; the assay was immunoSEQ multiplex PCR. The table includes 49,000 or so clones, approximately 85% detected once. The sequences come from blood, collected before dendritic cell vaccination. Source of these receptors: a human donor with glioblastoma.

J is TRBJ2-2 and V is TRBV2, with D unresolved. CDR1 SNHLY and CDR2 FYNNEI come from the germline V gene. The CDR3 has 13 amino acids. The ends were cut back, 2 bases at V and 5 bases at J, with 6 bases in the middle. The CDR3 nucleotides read TGTGCCAGCAGTGAAATAGTGACCGGGGAGCTGTTTTTT. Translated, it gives CASSEIVTGELFF.

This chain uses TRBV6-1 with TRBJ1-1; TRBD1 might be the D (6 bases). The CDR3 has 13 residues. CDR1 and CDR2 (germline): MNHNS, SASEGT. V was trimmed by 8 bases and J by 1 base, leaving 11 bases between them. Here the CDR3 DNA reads TGTGCCAGCGGGGACAACAGGAACACTGAAGCTTTCTTT. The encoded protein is CASGDNRNTEAFF.

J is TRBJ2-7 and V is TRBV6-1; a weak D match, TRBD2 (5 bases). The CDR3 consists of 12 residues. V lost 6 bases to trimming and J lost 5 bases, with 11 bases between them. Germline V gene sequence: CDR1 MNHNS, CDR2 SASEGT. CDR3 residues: CASRRDGDEQYF. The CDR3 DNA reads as TGTGCCAGCAGGAGGGATGGGGACGAGCAGTACTTC.

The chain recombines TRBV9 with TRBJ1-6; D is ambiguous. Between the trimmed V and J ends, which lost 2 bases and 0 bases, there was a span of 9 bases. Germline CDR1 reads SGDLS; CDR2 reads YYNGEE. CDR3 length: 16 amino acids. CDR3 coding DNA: TGTGCCAGCAGCGTTGCCGGGAGCTCCTATAATTCACCCCTCCACTTT. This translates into CASSVAGSSYNSPLHF.

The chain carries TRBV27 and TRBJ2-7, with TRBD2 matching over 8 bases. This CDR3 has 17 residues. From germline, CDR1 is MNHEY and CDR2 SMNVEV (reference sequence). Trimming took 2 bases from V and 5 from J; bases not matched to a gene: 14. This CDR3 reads CASSLRAGGGSRDEQYF. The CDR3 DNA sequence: TGTGCCAGCAGTTTACGTGCCGGGGGGGGCTCAAGGGACGAGCAGTACTTC.

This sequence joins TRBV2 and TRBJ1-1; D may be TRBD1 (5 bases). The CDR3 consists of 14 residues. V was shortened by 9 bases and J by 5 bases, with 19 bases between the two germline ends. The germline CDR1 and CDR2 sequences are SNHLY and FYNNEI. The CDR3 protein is CASYKRGEGTEAFF. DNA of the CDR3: TGTGCCAGTTATAAGCGGGGGGAGGGGACTGAAGCTTTCTTT.

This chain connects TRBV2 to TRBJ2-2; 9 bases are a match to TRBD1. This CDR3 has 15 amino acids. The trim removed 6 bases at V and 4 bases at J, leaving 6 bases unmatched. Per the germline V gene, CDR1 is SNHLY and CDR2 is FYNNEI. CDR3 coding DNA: TGTGCCAGCAGCGCGGGACAGGGCGGCACCGGGGAGCTGTTTTTT. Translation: CASSAGQGGTGELFF.

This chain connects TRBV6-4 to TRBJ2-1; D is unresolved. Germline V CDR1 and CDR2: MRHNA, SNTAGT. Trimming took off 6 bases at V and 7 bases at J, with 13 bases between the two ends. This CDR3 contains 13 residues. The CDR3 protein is CASSPALENEQFF. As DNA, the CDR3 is TGTGCCAGCAGCCCTGCCCTCGAGAATGAGCAGTTCTTC.

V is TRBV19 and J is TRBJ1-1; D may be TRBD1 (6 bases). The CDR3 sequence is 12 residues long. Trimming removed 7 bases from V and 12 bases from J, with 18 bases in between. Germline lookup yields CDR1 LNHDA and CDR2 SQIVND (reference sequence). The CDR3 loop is CASTYKGQGSFF. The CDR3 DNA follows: TGTGCCAGTACCTACAAAGGGCAGGGGTCTTTCTTT.

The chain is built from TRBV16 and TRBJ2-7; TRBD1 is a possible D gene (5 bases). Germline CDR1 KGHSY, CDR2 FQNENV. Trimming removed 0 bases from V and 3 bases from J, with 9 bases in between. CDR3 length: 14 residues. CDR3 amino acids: CASSQSSQGYEQYF. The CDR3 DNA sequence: TGTGCCAGCAGCCAATCTAGTCAGGGCTACGAGCAGTACTTC.

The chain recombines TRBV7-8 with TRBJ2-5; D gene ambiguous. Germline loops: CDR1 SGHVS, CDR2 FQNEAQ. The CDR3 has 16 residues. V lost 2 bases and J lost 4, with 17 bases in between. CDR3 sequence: CASSLFIKRSRETQYF. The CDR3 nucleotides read TGTGCCAGCAGCTTATTCATAAAGCGTTCCCGAGAGACCCAGTACTTC.

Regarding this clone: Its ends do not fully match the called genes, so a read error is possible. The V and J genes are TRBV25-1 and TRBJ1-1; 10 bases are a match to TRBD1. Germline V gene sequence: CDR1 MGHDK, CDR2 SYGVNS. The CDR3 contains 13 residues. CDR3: CASRDRGRTEAFF. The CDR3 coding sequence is TGTGCCAGCCGTGACAGGGGGCGAACTGAAGCTTTCTTT.